These T cell receptor beta chains were read from a single sample in a study of blood T cell repertoires in COVID-19. TCRdb keeps only in-frame clones here, not all; method: immunoSEQ multiplex PCR. The sample contains 150,000 to 200,000 clones, approximately 80% of which appear only once. Sequencing was performed on PBMCs or T cells enriched from blood (not recorded which). These receptors came from a middle-aged man who had recovered from COVID-19. Each CDR3 is given with its conserved first and last residue. A D gene is named only where the DNA matches it firmly. A clone size is listed for some rows: how often the clone was seen (once, few, many), or a class if it is expanded.

clone size: .; D gene: .; V gene: TRBV27; J gene: TRBJ2-5; CDR3 protein: CASSFLQTSRQETQYF; CDR3 DNA: TGTGCCAGCAGTTTCCTTCAGACTAGTCGACAAGAGACCCAGTACTTC
clone size: .; D gene: TRBD1; V gene: TRBV7-9; J gene: TRBJ1-1; CDR3 protein: CASSSVGAGGLGTEAFF; CDR3 DNA: TGTGCCAGCAGCTCAGTAGGTGCAGGGGGCCTCGGCACTGAAGCTTTCTTT
clone size: .; D gene: TRBD1; V gene: TRBV18; J gene: TRBJ2-1; CDR3 protein: CASSLGQGSRKSSYNEQFF; CDR3 DNA: TGTGCCAGCTCACTAGGACAGGGGAGTAGAAAAAGCTCCTACAATGAGCAGTTCTTC
clone size: few; D gene: TRBD2; V gene: TRBV9; J gene: TRBJ2-3; CDR3 protein: CASSVVVGLAPRTDTQYF; CDR3 DNA: TGTGCCAGCAGCGTAGTAGTGGGACTAGCGCCCCGCACAGATACGCAGTATTTT
clone size: few; D gene: .; V gene: TRBV5-1; J gene: TRBJ1-2; CDR3 protein: CASSGEVYGYTF; CDR3 DNA: TGCGCCAGCAGCGGCGAGGTTTATGGCTACACCTTC
clone size: .; D gene: TRBD2; V gene: TRBV5-4; J gene: TRBJ2-5; CDR3 protein: CASSATPGTSGETQYF; CDR3 DNA: TGTGCCAGCAGCGCCACCCCCGGGACTAGCGGAGAGACCCAGTACTTC
clone size: once; D gene: TRBD1; V gene: TRBV12-3/TRBV12-4; J gene: TRBJ1-1; CDR3 protein: CASTDPGQAEAFF; CDR3 DNA: TGTGCCAGCACCGATCCGGGACAGGCTGAAGCTTTCTTT
clone size: .; D gene: .; V gene: TRBV11-2; J gene: TRBJ2-3; CDR3 protein: CASSGPDGGASTDTQYF; CDR3 DNA: TGTGCCAGCAGCGGCCCCGACGGCGGGGCTAGCACAGATACGCAGTATTTT
clone size: .; D gene: .; V gene: TRBV6-5; J gene: TRBJ2-2; CDR3 protein: CATGTQNTGELFF; CDR3 DNA: TGTGCCACCGGGACTCAAAACACCGGGGAGCTGTTTTTT
clone size: .; D gene: .; V gene: TRBV7-9; J gene: TRBJ2-3; CDR3 protein: CASSLSEGGGRTDTQYF; CDR3 DNA: TGTGCCAGCAGCTTATCAGAAGGGGGGGGCCGCACAGATACGCAGTATTTT
clone size: .; D gene: .; V gene: TRBV29-1; J gene: TRBJ1-2; CDR3 protein: CSVEPPGGPYGYTF; CDR3 DNA: TGCAGCGTTGAACCACCGGGGGGACCCTATGGCTACACCTTC
clone size: once; D gene: .; V gene: TRBV19; J gene: TRBJ1-3; CDR3 protein: CASTTSRAGNTIYF; CDR3 DNA: TGTGCCAGTACAACGAGCAGGGCTGGAAACACCATATATTTT
clone size: .; D gene: TRBD1; V gene: TRBV2; J gene: TRBJ2-5; CDR3 protein: CASSVTAGTGQETQYF; CDR3 DNA: TGTGCCAGCAGTGTGACCGCCGGGACAGGTCAAGAGACCCAGTACTTC
clone size: .; D gene: .; V gene: TRBV19; J gene: TRBJ1-4; CDR3 protein: CASRTGGSTNEKLFF; CDR3 DNA: TGTGCCAGTAGAACCGGGGGGTCAACTAATGAAAAACTGTTTTTT
clone size: once; D gene: .; V gene: TRBV5-5; J gene: TRBJ1-2; CDR3 protein: CASSPYRENYGYTF; CDR3 DNA: TGTGCCAGCAGCCCCTACAGGGAGAACTATGGCTACACCTTC
clone size: .; D gene: .; V gene: TRBV19; J gene: TRBJ1-6; CDR3 protein: CASSIDQWSPLHF; CDR3 DNA: TGTGCCAGTAGTATAGATCAGTGGTCACCCCTCCACTTT
clone size: once; D gene: TRBD2; V gene: TRBV7-2; J gene: TRBJ2-7; CDR3 protein: CASSVGGNYEQYF; CDR3 DNA: TGTGCCAGCAGTGTCGGGGGGAACTACGAGCAGTACTTC
clone size: .; D gene: .; V gene: TRBV28; J gene: TRBJ1-3; CDR3 protein: CASSLYTALSGNTIYF; CDR3 DNA: TGTGCCAGCAGTTTATATACAGCTCTCTCTGGAAACACCATATATTTT
clone size: .; D gene: TRBD1; V gene: TRBV2; J gene: TRBJ1-6; CDR3 protein: CASGPGQGDSPLHF; CDR3 DNA: TGTGCCAGCGGCCCAGGACAGGGGGATTCACCCCTCCACTTT
clone size: .; D gene: .; V gene: TRBV10-3; J gene: TRBJ2-7; CDR3 protein: CAISSEEGASLRNEQYF; CDR3 DNA: TGTGCCATCAGCAGCGAGGAGGGCGCGAGCCTCAGAAACGAGCAGTACTTC
clone size: .; D gene: TRBD1; V gene: TRBV30; J gene: TRBJ1-2; CDR3 protein: CAWSGEQGAFGYTF; CDR3 DNA: TGTGCCTGGAGTGGGGAACAGGGGGCGTTCGGCTACACCTTC
clone size: .; D gene: .; V gene: TRBV4-1; J gene: TRBJ2-1; CDR3 protein: CASSHLFSGPGRNEQFF; CDR3 DNA: TGCGCCAGCAGCCACCTCTTTTCGGGCCCGGGGAGGAATGAGCAGTTCTTC